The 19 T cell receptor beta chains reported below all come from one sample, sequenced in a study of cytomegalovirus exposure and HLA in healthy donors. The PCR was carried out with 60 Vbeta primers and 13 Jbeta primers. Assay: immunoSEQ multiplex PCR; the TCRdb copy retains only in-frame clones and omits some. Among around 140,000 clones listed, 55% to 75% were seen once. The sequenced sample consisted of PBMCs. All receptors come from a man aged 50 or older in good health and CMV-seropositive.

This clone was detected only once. DNA of the CDR3: TGTGCCAGCAGTTTGAGACAGGGCGGCTACGAGCAGTACTTC. Protein: CASSLRQGGYEQYF. The chain links TRBV27 to TRBJ2-7; TRBD1 agrees at 7 bases. The V segment lost 3 bases and the J segment 3 bases; nucleotides outside the gene matches: 5. The CDR3 spans 14 residues. Germline assignment: CDR1 MNHEY and CDR2 SMNVEV (reference sequence).

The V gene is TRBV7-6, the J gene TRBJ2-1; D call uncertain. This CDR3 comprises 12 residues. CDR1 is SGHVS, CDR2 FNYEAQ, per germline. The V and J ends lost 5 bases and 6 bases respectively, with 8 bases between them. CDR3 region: CASSPTRNEQFF. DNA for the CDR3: TGTGCCAGCAGCCCTACTCGCAATGAGCAGTTCTTC.

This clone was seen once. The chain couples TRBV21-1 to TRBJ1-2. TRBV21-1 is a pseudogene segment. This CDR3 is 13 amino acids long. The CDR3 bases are TGTGCCAGGCACCACCCTCCCCGGGATGGCTACACCTTC. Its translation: CARHHPPRDGYTF.

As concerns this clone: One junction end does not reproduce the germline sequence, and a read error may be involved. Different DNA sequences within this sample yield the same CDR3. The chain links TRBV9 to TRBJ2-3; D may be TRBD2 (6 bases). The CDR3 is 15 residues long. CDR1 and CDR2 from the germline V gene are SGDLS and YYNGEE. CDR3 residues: CASSGGLAAVGTQYF. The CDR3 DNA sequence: TGTGCCAGTAGCGGCGGATTAGCGGCAGTGGGTACGCAGTATTTT.

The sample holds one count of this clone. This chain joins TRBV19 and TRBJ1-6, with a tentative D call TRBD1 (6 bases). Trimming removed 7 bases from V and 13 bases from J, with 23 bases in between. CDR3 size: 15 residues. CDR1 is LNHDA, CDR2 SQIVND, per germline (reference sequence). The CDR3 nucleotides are TGTGCCAGTAACCGTGGACAGAGGGCCGTCTCGCCCCTCCACTTT. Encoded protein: CASNRGQRAVSPLHF. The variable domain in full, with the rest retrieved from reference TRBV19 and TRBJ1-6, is DGGITQSPKYLFRKEGQNVTLSCEQNLNHDAMYWYRQDPGQGLRLIYYSQIVNDFQKGDIAEGYSVSREKKESFPLTVTSAQKNPTAFYLCASNRGQRAVSPLHFGNGTRLTVT.

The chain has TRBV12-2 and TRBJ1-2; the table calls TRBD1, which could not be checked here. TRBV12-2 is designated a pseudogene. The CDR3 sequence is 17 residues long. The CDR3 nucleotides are TGTGCAAGTCGCCGACGGACAAACAACCTCTACAACTATGGCTACACCTTC. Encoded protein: CASRRRTNNLYNYGYTF.

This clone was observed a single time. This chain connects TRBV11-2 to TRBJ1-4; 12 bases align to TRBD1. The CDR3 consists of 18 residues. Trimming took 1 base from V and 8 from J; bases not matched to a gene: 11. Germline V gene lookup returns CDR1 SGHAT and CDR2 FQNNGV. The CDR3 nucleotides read TGTGCCAGCAGCTTAGTAGGGACAGGGGGCACAAGGGGCGAAAAACTGTTTTTT. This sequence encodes CASSLVGTGGTRGEKLFF.

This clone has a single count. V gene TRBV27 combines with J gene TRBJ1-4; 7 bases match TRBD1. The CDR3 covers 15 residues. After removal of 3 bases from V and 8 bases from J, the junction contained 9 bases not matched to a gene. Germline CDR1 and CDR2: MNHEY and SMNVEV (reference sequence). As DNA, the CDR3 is TGTGCCAGCAGTTTCCGACAGGGAAGCGGGGAAAAACTGTTTTTT. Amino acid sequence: CASSFRQGSGEKLFF.

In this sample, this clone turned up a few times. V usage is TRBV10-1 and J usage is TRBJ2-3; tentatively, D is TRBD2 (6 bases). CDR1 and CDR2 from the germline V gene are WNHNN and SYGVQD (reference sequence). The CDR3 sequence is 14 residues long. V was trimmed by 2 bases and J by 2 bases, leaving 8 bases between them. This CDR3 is CASSEGGFTDTQYF. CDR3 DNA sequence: TGCGCCAGCAGTGAGGGGGGGTTCACAGATACGCAGTATTTT.

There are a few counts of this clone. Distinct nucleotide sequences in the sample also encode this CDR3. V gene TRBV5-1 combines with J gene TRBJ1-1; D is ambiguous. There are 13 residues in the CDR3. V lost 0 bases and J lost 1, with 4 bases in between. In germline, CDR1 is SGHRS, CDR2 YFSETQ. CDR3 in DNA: TGCGCCAGCAGCTTGGACAGGAACACTGAAGCTTTCTTT. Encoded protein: CASSLDRNTEAFF.

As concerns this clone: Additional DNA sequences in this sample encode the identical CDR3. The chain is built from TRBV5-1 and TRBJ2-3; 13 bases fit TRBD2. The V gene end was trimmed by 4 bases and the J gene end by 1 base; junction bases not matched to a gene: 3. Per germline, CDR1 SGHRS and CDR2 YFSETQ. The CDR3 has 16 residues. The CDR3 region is CASSPGLAGGTDTQYF. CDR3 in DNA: TGCGCCAGCAGCCCCGGACTAGCGGGGGGCACAGATACGCAGTATTTT.

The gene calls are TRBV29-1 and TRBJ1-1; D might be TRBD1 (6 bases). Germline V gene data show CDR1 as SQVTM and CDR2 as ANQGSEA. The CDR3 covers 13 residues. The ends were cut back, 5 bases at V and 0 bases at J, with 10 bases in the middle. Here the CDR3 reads CSVWGPVNTEAFF. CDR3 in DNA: TGCAGCGTTTGGGGGCCAGTGAACACTGAAGCTTTCTTT.

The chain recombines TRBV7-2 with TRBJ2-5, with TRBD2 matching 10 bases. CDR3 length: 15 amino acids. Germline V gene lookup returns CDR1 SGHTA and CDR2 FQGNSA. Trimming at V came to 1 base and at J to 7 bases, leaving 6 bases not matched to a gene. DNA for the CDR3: TGTGCCAGCAGCTTAGATGGCCTAGCGGGAGCGACCCAGTACTTC. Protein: CASSLDGLAGATQYF.

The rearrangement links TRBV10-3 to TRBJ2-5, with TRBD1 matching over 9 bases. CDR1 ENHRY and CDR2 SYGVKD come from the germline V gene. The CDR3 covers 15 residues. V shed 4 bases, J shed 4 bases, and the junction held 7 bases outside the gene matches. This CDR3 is CAISAETGGGETQYF. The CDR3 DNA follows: TGTGCCATCAGTGCAGAGACAGGGGGAGGAGAGACCCAGTACTTC.

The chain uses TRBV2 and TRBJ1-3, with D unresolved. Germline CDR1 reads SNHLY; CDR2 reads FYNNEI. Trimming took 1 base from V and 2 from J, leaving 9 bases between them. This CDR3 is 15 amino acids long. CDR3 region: CASSEEGGAGNTIYF. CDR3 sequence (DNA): TGTGCCAGCAGTGAAGAAGGCGGGGCTGGAAACACCATATATTTT.

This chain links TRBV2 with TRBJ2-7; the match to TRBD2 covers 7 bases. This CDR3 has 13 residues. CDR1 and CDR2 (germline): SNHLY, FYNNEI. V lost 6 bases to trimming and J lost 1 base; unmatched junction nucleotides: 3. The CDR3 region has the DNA TGTGCCAGCAGGGGGAGGGAATCCTACGAGCAGTACTTC. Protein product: CASRGRESYEQYF.

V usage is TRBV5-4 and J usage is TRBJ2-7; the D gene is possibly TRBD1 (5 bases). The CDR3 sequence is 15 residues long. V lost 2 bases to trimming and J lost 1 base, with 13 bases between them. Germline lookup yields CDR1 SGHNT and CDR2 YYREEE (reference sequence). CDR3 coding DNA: TGTGCCAGCAGCTTTATCGGACAACCTTCCTACGAGCAGTACTTC. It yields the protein CASSFIGQPSYEQYF. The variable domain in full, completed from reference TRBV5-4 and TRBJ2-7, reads ETGVTQSPTHLIKTRGQQVTLRCSSQSGHNTVSWYQQALGQGPQFIFQYYREEENGRGNFPPRFSGLQFPNYSSELNVNALELDDSALYLCASSFIGQPSYEQYFGPGTRLTVT.

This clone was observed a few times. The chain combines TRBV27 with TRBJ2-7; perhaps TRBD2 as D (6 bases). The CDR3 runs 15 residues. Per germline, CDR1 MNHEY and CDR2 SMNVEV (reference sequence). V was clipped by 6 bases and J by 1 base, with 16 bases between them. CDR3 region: CASSLTGDSSYEQYF. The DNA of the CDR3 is TGTGCCAGCAGCCTTACGGGAGATTCTTCCTACGAGCAGTACTTC.

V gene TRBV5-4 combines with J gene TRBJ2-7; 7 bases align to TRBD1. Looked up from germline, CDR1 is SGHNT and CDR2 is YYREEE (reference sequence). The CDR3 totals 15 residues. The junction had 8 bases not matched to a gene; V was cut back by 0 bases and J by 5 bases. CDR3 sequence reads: CASSLGSDRSDEQYF. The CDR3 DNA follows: TGTGCCAGCAGCTTGGGGTCGGACAGGTCTGACGAGCAGTACTTC.